This T cell receptor beta chain appears in the sequencing data of a study of graft-versus-host responses after intestinal transplantation. Study at large: Recipients had multivisceral, liver-intestinal, or isolated intestinal transplants. Anti-thymocyte globulin served as induction for all recipients, who then took tacrolimus and steroids for roughly 3 years.

Graft specimens yielded both intraepithelial and lamina propria lymphocytes. V lost 5 bases, J lost 4 bases, and 8 bases lay in between. The CDR3 is 12 amino acids. Germline V gene sequence: CDR1 LNHDA, CDR2 SQIVND (reference sequence). Sequencing was performed with immunoSEQ multiplex PCR; in TCRdb, only in-frame clones are kept and a portion is missing. The sample holds about 19,000 clones, about 65% seen once. Note on this clone: Antigen specificity is unknown.

General study points: Declines in HvG clones occurring early post-transplant were associated with peak circulating GvH clone levels. Patients with graft-donor T cell macrochimerism had high graft-versus-host to host-versus-graft clonal ratios in allografts.

The receptor's source is a human patient who received an intestinal transplant, so some T cells may come from the graft donor. V usage is TRBV19 and J usage is TRBJ1-1; D might be TRBD1 (6 bases). The specimen was ileum tissue, collected roughly three weeks after intestinal transplant. The CDR3 protein is CASSQGITEAFF. The CDR3 DNA reads TGTGCCAGTAGTCAGGGGATCACTGAAGCTTTCTTT.